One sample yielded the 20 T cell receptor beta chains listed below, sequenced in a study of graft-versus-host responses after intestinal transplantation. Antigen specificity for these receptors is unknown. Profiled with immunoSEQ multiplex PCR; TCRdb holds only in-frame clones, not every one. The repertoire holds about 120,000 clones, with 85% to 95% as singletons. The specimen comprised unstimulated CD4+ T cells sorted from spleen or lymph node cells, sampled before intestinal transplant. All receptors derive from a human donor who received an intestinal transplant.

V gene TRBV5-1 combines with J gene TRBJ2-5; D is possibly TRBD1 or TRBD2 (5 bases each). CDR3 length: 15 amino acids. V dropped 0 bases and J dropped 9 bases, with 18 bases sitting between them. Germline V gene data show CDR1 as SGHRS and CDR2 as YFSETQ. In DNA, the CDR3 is TGCGCCAGCAGCTTGGGGGACCCCAGTGCGATTGCCCAGTACTTC. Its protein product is CASSLGDPSAIAQYF.

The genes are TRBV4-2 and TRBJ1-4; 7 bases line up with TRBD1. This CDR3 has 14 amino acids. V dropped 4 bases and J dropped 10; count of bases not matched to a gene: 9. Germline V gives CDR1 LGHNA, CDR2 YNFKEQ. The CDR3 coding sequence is TGTGCCAGCAGCCTGGACAGGAGGGACGGAAAACTGTTTTTT. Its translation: CASSLDRRDGKLFF.

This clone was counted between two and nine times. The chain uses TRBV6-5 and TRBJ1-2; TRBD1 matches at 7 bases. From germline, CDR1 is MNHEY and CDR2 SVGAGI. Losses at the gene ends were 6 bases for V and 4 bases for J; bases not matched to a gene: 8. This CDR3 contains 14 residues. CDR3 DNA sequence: TGTGCCAGCAGACCTGACAGGGCCCCCTATGGCTACACCTTC. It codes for CASRPDRAPYGYTF.

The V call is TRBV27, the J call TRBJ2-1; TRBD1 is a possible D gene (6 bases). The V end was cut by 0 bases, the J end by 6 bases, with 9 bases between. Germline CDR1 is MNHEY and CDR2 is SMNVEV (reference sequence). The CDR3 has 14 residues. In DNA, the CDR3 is TGTGCCAGCAGTTTATCGTTGGACAGCAATGAGCAGTTCTTC. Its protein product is CASSLSLDSNEQFF.

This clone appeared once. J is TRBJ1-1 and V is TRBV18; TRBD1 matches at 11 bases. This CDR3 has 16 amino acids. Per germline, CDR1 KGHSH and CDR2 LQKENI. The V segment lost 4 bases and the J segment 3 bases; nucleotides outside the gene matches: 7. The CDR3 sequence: CASSRGTGGWYTEAFF. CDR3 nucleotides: TGTGCCAGCTCACGAGGGACAGGGGGTTGGTACACTGAAGCTTTCTTT.

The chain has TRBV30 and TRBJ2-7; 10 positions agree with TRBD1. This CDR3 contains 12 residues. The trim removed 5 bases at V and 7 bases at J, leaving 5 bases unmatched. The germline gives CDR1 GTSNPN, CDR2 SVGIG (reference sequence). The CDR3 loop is CAWDRGLWEQYF. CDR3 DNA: TGTGCCTGGGACAGGGGGCTCTGGGAGCAGTACTTC. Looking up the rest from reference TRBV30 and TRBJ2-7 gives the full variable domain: SQTIHQWPATLVQPVGSPLSLECTVEGTSNPNLYWYRQAAGRGLQLLFYSVGIGQISSEVPQNLSASRPQDRQFILSSKKLLLSDSGFYLCAWDRGLWEQYFGPGTRLTVT.

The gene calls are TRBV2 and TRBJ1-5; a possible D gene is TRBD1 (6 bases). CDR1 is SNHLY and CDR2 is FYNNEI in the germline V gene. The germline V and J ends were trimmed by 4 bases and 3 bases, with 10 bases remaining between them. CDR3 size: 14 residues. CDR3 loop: CASSVTGLNQPQHF. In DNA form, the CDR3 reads TGTGCCAGCAGTGTGACAGGCCTCAATCAGCCCCAGCATTTT.

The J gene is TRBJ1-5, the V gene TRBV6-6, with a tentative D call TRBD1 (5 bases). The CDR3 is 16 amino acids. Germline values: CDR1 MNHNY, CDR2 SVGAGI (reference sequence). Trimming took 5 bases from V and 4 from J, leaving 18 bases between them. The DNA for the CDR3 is TGTGCCAGCAGTAAGACAGCAAGCACACCTAATCAGCCCCAGCATTTT. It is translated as CASSKTASTPNQPQHF.

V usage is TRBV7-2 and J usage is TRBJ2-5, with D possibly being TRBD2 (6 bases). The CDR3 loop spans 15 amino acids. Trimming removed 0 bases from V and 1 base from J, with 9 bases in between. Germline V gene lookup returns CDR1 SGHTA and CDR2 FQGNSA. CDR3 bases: TGTGCCAGCAGCTTAGCGGGAGGATCCCAAGAGACCCAGTACTTC. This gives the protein CASSLAGGSQETQYF.

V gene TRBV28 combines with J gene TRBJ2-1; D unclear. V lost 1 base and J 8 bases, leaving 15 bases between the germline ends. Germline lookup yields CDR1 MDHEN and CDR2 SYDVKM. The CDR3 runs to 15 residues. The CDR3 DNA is TGTGCCAGCAGTTTATCCTCGCCCCCCCGCGATGAGCAGTTCTTC. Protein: CASSLSSPPRDEQFF.

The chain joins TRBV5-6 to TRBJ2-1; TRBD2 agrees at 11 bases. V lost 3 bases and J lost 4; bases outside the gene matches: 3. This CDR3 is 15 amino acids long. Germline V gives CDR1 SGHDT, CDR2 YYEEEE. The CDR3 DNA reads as TGTGCCAGCAGCTGGGGACTAGCGGAGTACAATGAGCAGTTCTTC. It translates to CASSWGLAEYNEQFF.

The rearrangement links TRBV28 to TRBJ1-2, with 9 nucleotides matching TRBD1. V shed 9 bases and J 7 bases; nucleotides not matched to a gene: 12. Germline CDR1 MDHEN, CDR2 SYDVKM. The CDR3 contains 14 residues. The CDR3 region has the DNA TGTGCCAGTCACCCGGGGGACAGGGCACTTGGCTACACCTTC. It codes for CASHPGDRALGYTF.

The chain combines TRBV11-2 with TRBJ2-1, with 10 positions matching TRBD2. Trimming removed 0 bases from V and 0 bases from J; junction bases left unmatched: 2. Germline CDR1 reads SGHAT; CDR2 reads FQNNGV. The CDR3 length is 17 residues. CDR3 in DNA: TGTGCCAGCAGCTTAGATGGACTAGCGGCCTCCTACAATGAGCAGTTCTTC. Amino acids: CASSLDGLAASYNEQFF.

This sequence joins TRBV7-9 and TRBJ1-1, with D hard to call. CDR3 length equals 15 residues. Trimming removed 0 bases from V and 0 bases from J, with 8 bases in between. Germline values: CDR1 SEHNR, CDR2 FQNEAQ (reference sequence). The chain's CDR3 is CASSLAAVMNTEAFF. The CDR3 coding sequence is TGTGCCAGCAGCTTAGCGGCAGTCATGAACACTGAAGCTTTCTTT.

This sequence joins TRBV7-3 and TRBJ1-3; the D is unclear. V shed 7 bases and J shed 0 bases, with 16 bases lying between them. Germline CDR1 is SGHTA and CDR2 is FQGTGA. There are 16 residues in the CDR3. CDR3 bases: TGTGCCAGCACTCCGCTGTCTGGCCTCTCTGGAAACACCATATATTTT. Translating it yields CASTPLSGLSGNTIYF.

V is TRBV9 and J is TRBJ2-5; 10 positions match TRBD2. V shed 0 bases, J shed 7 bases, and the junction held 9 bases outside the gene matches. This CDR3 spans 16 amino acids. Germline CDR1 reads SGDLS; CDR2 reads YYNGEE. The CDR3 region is CASSVVEREGSRTQYF. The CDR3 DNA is TGTGCCAGCAGCGTAGTTGAGCGGGAGGGGTCGAGGACCCAGTACTTC. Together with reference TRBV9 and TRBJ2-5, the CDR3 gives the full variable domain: DSGVTQTPKHLITATGQRVTLRCSPRSGDLSVYWYQQSLDQGLQFLIQYYNGEERAKGNILERFSAQQFPDLHSELNLSSLELGDSALYFCASSVVEREGSRTQYFGPGTRLLVL.

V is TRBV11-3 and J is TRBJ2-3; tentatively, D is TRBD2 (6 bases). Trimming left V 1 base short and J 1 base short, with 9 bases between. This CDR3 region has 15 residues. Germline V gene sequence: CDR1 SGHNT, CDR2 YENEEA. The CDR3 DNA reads TGTGCCAGCAGCTTAGGAGGCGGGGGCACAGATACGCAGTATTTT. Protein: CASSLGGGGTDTQYF.

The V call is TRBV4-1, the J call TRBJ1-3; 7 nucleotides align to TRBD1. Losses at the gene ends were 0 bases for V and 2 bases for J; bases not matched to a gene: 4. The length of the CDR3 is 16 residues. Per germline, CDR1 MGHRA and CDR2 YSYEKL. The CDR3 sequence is CASSQEQGTAGNTIYF. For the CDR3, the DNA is TGCGCCAGCAGCCAAGAACAAGGGACAGCTGGAAACACCATATATTTT.

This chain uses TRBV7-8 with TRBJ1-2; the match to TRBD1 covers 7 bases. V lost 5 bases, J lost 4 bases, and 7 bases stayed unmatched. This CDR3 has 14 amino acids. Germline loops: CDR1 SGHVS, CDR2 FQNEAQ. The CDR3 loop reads CASSTRDSSYGYTF. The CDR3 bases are TGTGCCAGCAGCACGCGGGACAGCAGCTATGGCTACACCTTC.

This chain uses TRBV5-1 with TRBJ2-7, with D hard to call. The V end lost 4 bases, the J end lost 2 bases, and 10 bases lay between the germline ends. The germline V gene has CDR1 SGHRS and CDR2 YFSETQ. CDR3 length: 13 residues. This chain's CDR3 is CASSLVDTYEQYF. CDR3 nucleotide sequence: TGCGCCAGCAGCCTTGTGGATACCTACGAGCAGTACTTC. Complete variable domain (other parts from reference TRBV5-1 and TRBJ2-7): KAGVTQTPRYLIKTRGQQVTLSCSPISGHRSVSWYQQTPGQGLQFLFEYFSETQRNKGNFPGRFSGRQFSNSRSEMNVSTLELGDSALYLCASSLVDTYEQYFGPGTRLTVT.